These 26 T cell receptor beta chains share one sample of origin, sequenced in a study of shared clonotypes between healthy human individuals. Here immunoSEQ multiplex PCR was the method, and the copy in TCRdb shows in-frame clones only, minus some. This table has around 2.5 million clones, roughly 93% appearing once. Sequencing was performed on naive CD4+ T cells from PBMCs. Subset: CD45RA+ positively selected. The receptors originated from a young man in good health. Some clones in this sample may be carry-over from other donors' samples.

The gene calls are TRBV28 and TRBJ2-7, with a possible D match to TRBD2 (5 bases). Germline V lookup: CDR1 MDHEN, CDR2 SYDVKM. The CDR3 totals 12 residues. V lost 10 bases to trimming and J lost 7 bases, with 17 bases between them. The CDR3 bases are TGTGCCACCAATACTAGACCGGGGGAGCAGTACTTC. Residues: CATNTRPGEQYF.

The CDR3 spells CASSLSIGLANTGELFF. The CDR3 DNA follows: TGTGCCAGCAGTTTATCGATAGGACTAGCGAACACCGGGGAGCTGTTTTTT. V usage is TRBV27 and J usage is TRBJ2-2; TRBD2 matches at 7 bases. CDR3 length: 17 residues. Germline V gives CDR1 MNHEY, CDR2 SMNVEV (reference sequence). V lost 0 bases to trimming and J lost 0 bases; unmatched junction nucleotides: 4.

Concerning this clone: Other DNA sequences of this sample code for an identical CDR3. The chain combines TRBV29-1 with TRBJ2-2; 10 bases are shared with TRBD1. V shed 6 bases, J shed 5 bases, and the junction held 3 bases outside the gene matches. There are 13 residues in the CDR3. CDR1 is SQVTM and CDR2 is ANQGSEA in the germline V gene. The CDR3 loop is CSVGQGRTGELFF. The CDR3, as DNA: TGCAGCGTGGGACAGGGGAGGACCGGGGAGCTGTTTTTT.

Concerning this clone: This same CDR3 is encoded by further DNA sequences in the sample. The chain uses TRBV19 and TRBJ1-2; no definite D call. In germline, CDR1 is LNHDA, CDR2 SQIVND (reference sequence). The CDR3 totals 12 residues. The ends were cut back, 5 bases at V and 5 bases at J, with 9 bases in the middle. The CDR3 spells CASSPGPYGYTF. In DNA, the CDR3 is TGTGCCAGTAGTCCCGGACCTTATGGCTACACCTTC.

The V and J genes are TRBV7-9 and TRBJ2-7, with 10 bases identical to TRBD1. The V and J ends lost 5 bases and 5 bases, in that order; junction bases with no gene match: 12. The length of the CDR3 is 16 residues. The germline gives CDR1 SEHNR, CDR2 FQNEAQ (reference sequence). The CDR3 coding sequence is TGTGCCAGCAGCCCTAGGGGGACAGGGGTGTCGAACGAGCAGTACTTC. Amino acid sequence: CASSPRGTGVSNEQYF.

As DNA, the CDR3 is TGTGCCAGCAGCCAGGGCGGGAGGCCGTTCTTC. Amino acid sequence: CASSQGGRPFF. This chain joins TRBV14 and TRBJ2-1, with 8 bases identical to TRBD2. With 3 bases clipped from V and 15 bases from J, the junction kept 4 bases outside the gene matches. From germline, CDR1 is SGHDN and CDR2 FVKESK. This CDR3 spans 11 amino acids.

This clone was found once. The J gene is TRBJ2-2, the V gene TRBV15; maybe TRBD2 (5 bases). V was shortened by 3 bases and J by 5 bases, with 10 bases between the two germline ends. The CDR3 has 14 residues. Germline V gene lookup returns CDR1 LNHNV and CDR2 YYDKDF (reference sequence). CDR3 sequence reads: CATSSASITGELFF. DNA of the CDR3: TGTGCCACCAGCAGCGCTAGCATAACCGGGGAGCTGTTTTTT.

The J gene is TRBJ2-7, the V gene TRBV7-9; the D gene is possibly TRBD1 (5 bases). CDR3 length: 14 amino acids. V lost 1 base, J lost 6 bases, and 13 bases lay in between. CDR1 and CDR2 from the germline V gene are SEHNR and FQNEAQ (reference sequence). This CDR3 is CASSLGAGSLEQYF. In nucleotides, the CDR3 is TGTGCCAGCAGCTTAGGGGCAGGGTCTCTCGAGCAGTACTTC.

About this clone itself: In the same sample, other DNA sequences code for this CDR3. CDR3 sequence (DNA): TGTGCCAGCAGCTTAGTGAGGAGCTCTGGAAACACCATATATTTT. It yields the protein CASSLVRSSGNTIYF. The chain combines TRBV11-2 with TRBJ1-3; D uncertain. The CDR3 consists of 15 residues. Germline V gene data show CDR1 as SGHAT and CDR2 as FQNNGV. V lost 1 base and J 0 bases, leaving 7 bases between the germline ends.

The gene calls are TRBV10-3 and TRBJ2-4; D could derive from TRBD1 or TRBD2 (5 bases each). The CDR3 spans 16 residues. Germline-derived CDR1 and CDR2 are ENHRY and SYGVKD. V lost 2 bases and J 5 bases, leaving 16 bases between the germline ends. The chain's CDR3 is CAISEGGRGEQNIQYF. The DNA for the CDR3 is TGTGCCATCAGTGAGGGAGGTAGAGGGGAGCAAAACATTCAGTACTTC.

This clone was recorded a few times. The rearrangement uses TRBV2 and TRBJ1-1; D is possibly TRBD1 (6 bases). V was cut by 3 bases and J by 9 bases, with 14 bases left in between. This CDR3 contains 13 residues. Germline V CDR1 and CDR2: SNHLY, FYNNEI. The CDR3 sequence: CASSDTGNSQAFF. The CDR3 DNA reads as TGTGCCAGCAGTGATACAGGGAATTCTCAAGCTTTCTTT.

This chain uses TRBV28 with TRBJ2-3; TRBD1 might be the D (7 bases). V shed 5 bases and J shed 4 bases, with 22 bases lying between them. Germline assignment: CDR1 MDHEN and CDR2 SYDVKM. The CDR3 totals 17 residues. The CDR3 region is CASSVLSQGGGSDTQYF. The DNA of the CDR3 is TGTGCCAGCAGTGTGCTTAGCCAGGGGGGTGGATCAGATACGCAGTATTTT.

The V and J genes are TRBV5-4 and TRBJ2-7; 8 positions match TRBD1. Germline trimming cut 4 bases from V and 3 bases from J; bases unmatched to any gene: 6. The CDR3 is 14 residues long. Germline CDR1 and CDR2: SGHNT and YYREEE (reference sequence). CDR3 loop: CASSPRGTGYEQYF. The CDR3 DNA is TGTGCCAGCAGCCCTCGGGGGACAGGCTACGAGCAGTACTTC.

This sequence joins TRBV4-3 and TRBJ2-7; 7 bases line up with TRBD2. The CDR3 extends over 15 amino acids. V trimming: 1 base; J trimming: 4 bases; junction bases outside the gene matches: 7. CDR1 and CDR2 from the germline V gene are LGHNA and YSLEER. Written as DNA, the CDR3 is TGCGCCAGCAGCCAAGGGGTAACTAGCGCGTACGAGCAGTACTTC. As protein: CASSQGVTSAYEQYF.

The chain carries TRBV11-2 and TRBJ2-7; no firm D call. The CDR3 sequence is 15 residues long. Germline V gene data show CDR1 as SGHAT and CDR2 as FQNNGV. Trimming removed 0 bases at V and 3 bases at J, with 12 bases between. CDR3 loop: CASSLDRHYDYEQYF. CDR3 nucleotides: TGTGCCAGCAGCTTAGACCGACATTATGACTACGAGCAGTACTTC.

CDR3 nucleotides: TGTGCCAGCAGCCAAGGGGCTAGCGGGAGAGAAGAGACCCAGTACTTC. The encoded protein is CASSQGASGREETQYF. The chain links TRBV4-2 to TRBJ2-5, with TRBD2 matching over 10 bases. This CDR3 comprises 16 residues. With V trimmed by 1 base and J by 3 bases, 5 bases remained unmatched. Germline CDR1 reads LGHNA; CDR2 reads YNFKEQ.

This chain connects TRBV19 to TRBJ1-2, with TRBD1 matching over 8 bases. The V and J ends lost 6 bases and 7 bases, in that order; junction bases with no gene match: 16. This CDR3 is 16 amino acids long. CDR1 and CDR2 from the germline V gene are LNHDA and SQIVND (reference sequence). CDR3 coding DNA: TGTGCCAGTAGCGTGACAGGGGCCTTCGACCTCCTTGGCTACACCTTC. Protein: CASSVTGAFDLLGYTF.

CDR3 in DNA: TGTGCCAGCAGACGCTGGCTAGCGGAGTCAGATACGCAGTATTTT. Amino acid sequence: CASRRWLAESDTQYF. V is TRBV5-4 and J is TRBJ2-3, with 7 bases aligning to TRBD2. In germline, CDR1 is SGHNT, CDR2 YYREEE (reference sequence). J lost 4 bases, V lost 5 bases, and 10 bases had no gene match. This CDR3 is built from 15 residues.

J is TRBJ2-1 and V is TRBV6-1; TRBD2 matches 12 bases. Per germline, CDR1 MNHNS and CDR2 SASEGT. The CDR3 has 17 amino acids. The ends lost 4 bases at V and 8 bases at J; junction bases unmatched: 12. CDR3 protein: CASSAYISSGRAYEQFF. CDR3 DNA sequence: TGTGCCAGCAGTGCCTATATCTCTAGCGGGAGGGCCTATGAGCAGTTCTTC.

V and J are TRBV9 and TRBJ2-1; TRBD1 aligns across 7 bases. V shed 2 bases and J 11 bases; nucleotides not matched to a gene: 4. The CDR3 loop spans 12 amino acids. The germline CDR1 and CDR2 sequences are SGDLS and YYNGEE. CDR3 in amino acids: CASSVDREKQFF. The CDR3 nucleotides are TGTGCCAGCAGCGTTGACAGGGAAAAGCAGTTCTTC. Combining the CDR3 with reference TRBV9 and TRBJ2-1 gives the whole variable domain DSGVTQTPKHLITATGQRVTLRCSPRSGDLSVYWYQQSLDQGLQFLIQYYNGEERAKGNILERFSAQQFPDLHSELNLSSLELGDSALYFCASSVDREKQFFGPGTRLTVL.

The rearrangement links TRBV28 to TRBJ1-5; D is uncertain. CDR1 is MDHEN and CDR2 is SYDVKM in the germline V gene. V lost 2 bases and J lost 7, with 9 bases in between. There are 13 residues in the CDR3. CDR3 in amino acids: CASSLPGVQPQHF. The DNA of the CDR3 is TGTGCCAGCAGTTTACCCGGGGTCCAGCCCCAGCATTTT.

To note about this clone: The identical CDR3 is also encoded by other nucleotide sequences in the sample. The rearrangement joins TRBV5-1 to TRBJ2-3; the D is unclear. V lost 1 base, J lost 1 base, and 10 bases lay in between. This CDR3 is built from 15 residues. Germline values: CDR1 SGHRS, CDR2 YFSETQ. This CDR3 reads CASSLRAGGTDTQYF. The CDR3 nucleotides are TGCGCCAGCAGCTTGAGGGCTGGTGGCACAGATACGCAGTATTTT.

The genes are TRBV4-2 and TRBJ2-1, with D perhaps given as TRBD1 or TRBD2 (5 bases each). V lost 5 bases to trimming and J lost 5 bases, with 19 bases between them. This CDR3 has 16 residues. CDR1 is LGHNA and CDR2 is YNFKEQ in the germline V gene. The CDR3 DNA follows: TGTGCCAGCAGCGCCCGCCTTGGGACGGATAACAATGAGCAGTTCTTC. This sequence encodes CASSARLGTDNNEQFF.

This clone was found once. This sample includes further DNA sequences coding for the same CDR3. V gene TRBV29-1 combines with J gene TRBJ2-1, with 10 bases matching TRBD2. The CDR3 consists of 15 residues. With V trimmed by 3 bases and J by 7 bases, 9 bases remained unmatched. The germline V gene has CDR1 SQVTM and CDR2 ANQGSEA. CDR3 sequence (DNA): TGCAGCGTTGAGCGTCTAGCGGGAGAGGGGAATGAGCAGTTCTTC. Protein sequence: CSVERLAGEGNEQFF.

The chain has TRBV5-1 and TRBJ1-2, with no clear D. The V end was cut by 2 bases, the J end by 7 bases, with 15 bases between. This CDR3 has 14 amino acids. Per germline, CDR1 SGHRS and CDR2 YFSETQ. The CDR3 region has the DNA TGCGCCAGCAGCTTTCCGTCGCCGGCGTCTGGCTACACCTTC. The encoded protein is CASSFPSPASGYTF. Looking up the rest from reference TRBV5-1 and TRBJ1-2 gives the full variable domain: KAGVTQTPRYLIKTRGQQVTLSCSPISGHRSVSWYQQTPGQGLQFLFEYFSETQRNKGNFPGRFSGRQFSNSRSEMNVSTLELGDSALYLCASSFPSPASGYTFGSGTRLTVV.

Many counts were recorded for this clone. The rearrangement joins TRBV2 to TRBJ1-4; 10 bases fit TRBD1. The CDR3 is 14 residues long. CDR1 and CDR2 (germline): SNHLY, FYNNEI. Trimming took 3 bases from V and 7 from J; bases not matched to a gene: 2. CDR3 sequence reads: CASSDRTGGEKLFF. CDR3 nucleotides: TGTGCCAGCAGTGATCGGACAGGGGGTGAAAAACTGTTTTTT.